This is a list of T cell receptor beta chains from one sample in a study of T cells in Graves' hyperthyroidism and ophthalmopathy. Each CDR3 protein gets one entry after TCRdb re-called the multiplex PCR reads with MiXCR. The table records 650,000 to 750,000 distinct CDR3 sequences, approximately 14% of them present only once. The sequenced material came from blood. These receptors were collected from a woman between 18 and 29 years old with Graves' hyperthyroidism. The CDR3 runs from the conserved cysteine through the conserved F or W. Each record gives: CDR3 protein, CDR3 DNA, D gene, V gene, clone size, J gene. A D gene is named only where the DNA matches it firmly. Not every row has a clone size; where given, it reads once, few, many or a size class.

cdr3_aa: CASSDPTQYF; cdr3_nt: TGTGCCAGCAGCGACCCTACCCAGTACTTC; d_call: -; v_call: TRBV9; clone_size: -; j_call: TRBJ2-5
cdr3_aa: CSARDTSGSGNTQYF; cdr3_nt: TGCAGTGCTAGAGACACTAGCGGGAGCGGAAATACGCAGTATTTT; d_call: TRBD2; v_call: TRBV20-1; clone_size: many; j_call: TRBJ2-3
cdr3_aa: CSARDPAKGANTGELFF; cdr3_nt: TGCAGTGCTAGAGATCCGGCGAAGGGGGCCAACACCGGGGAGCTGTTTTTT; d_call: TRBD1; v_call: TRBV20-1; clone_size: -; j_call: TRBJ2-2
cdr3_aa: CVTGQNTEAFF; cdr3_nt: TGTGTTACGGGACAGAACACTGAAGCTTTCTTT; d_call: -; v_call: TRBV12-3/TRBV12-4; clone_size: many; j_call: TRBJ1-1
cdr3_aa: CSARLNLARRETQYF; cdr3_nt: TGCAGTGCTAGACTCAATCTAGCGCGAAGGGAGACCCAGTACTTC; d_call: -; v_call: TRBV20-1; clone_size: -; j_call: TRBJ2-5
cdr3_aa: CATSDPLNNEQFF; cdr3_nt: TGTGCCACCAGTGACCCCCTCAACAATGAGCAGTTCTTC; d_call: -; v_call: TRBV24-1; clone_size: many; j_call: TRBJ2-1
cdr3_aa: CASSEAYPSSYNEQFF; cdr3_nt: TGTGCCAGCAGTGAAGCGTATCCGAGCTCCTACAATGAGCAGTTCTTC; d_call: -; v_call: TRBV6-1; clone_size: many; j_call: TRBJ2-1
cdr3_aa: CSARGRRETEAFF; cdr3_nt: TGCAGTGCTAGGGGCCGCAGGGAAACTGAAGCTTTCTTT; d_call: -; v_call: TRBV20-1; clone_size: many; j_call: TRBJ1-1
cdr3_aa: CASSALAVSSYNEQFF; cdr3_nt: TGTGCCAGCAGTGCATTAGCGGTTAGCTCCTACAATGAGCAGTTCTTC; d_call: -; v_call: TRBV27; clone_size: many; j_call: TRBJ2-1
cdr3_aa: CASSQVERATGELFF; cdr3_nt: TGTGCCAGCAGCCAGGTGGAACGAGCCACCGGGGAGCTGTTTTTT; d_call: -; v_call: TRBV4-2; clone_size: -; j_call: TRBJ2-2
cdr3_aa: CASSSYRGGYSPLHF; cdr3_nt: TGTGCCAGCAGTTCTTACAGGGGAGGGTACTCACCCCTCCACTTT; d_call: TRBD1; v_call: TRBV6-1; clone_size: -; j_call: TRBJ1-6
cdr3_aa: CASSRPGSWRGNEQFF; cdr3_nt: TGTGCCAGCAGCCGCCCCGGCAGTTGGAGGGGCAATGAGCAGTTCTTC; d_call: -; v_call: TRBV14; clone_size: -; j_call: TRBJ2-1
cdr3_aa: CAISPGTSGISYEQYF; cdr3_nt: TGTGCCATCAGCCCTGGGACTAGCGGGATCTCCTACGAGCAGTACTTC; d_call: TRBD2; v_call: TRBV10-3; clone_size: few; j_call: TRBJ2-7
cdr3_aa: CSVAPGNTYEQYF; cdr3_nt: TGCAGCGTGGCCCCCGGTAATACCTACGAGCAGTACTTC; d_call: -; v_call: TRBV29-1; clone_size: many; j_call: TRBJ2-7
cdr3_aa: CAWSWTSGIYEQYF; cdr3_nt: TGTGCCTGGAGTTGGACTAGCGGGATCTACGAGCAGTACTTC; d_call: TRBD2; v_call: TRBV30; clone_size: many; j_call: TRBJ2-7
cdr3_aa: CASSPGTAASYSNQPQHF; cdr3_nt: TGTGCCAGCAGCCCCGGAACCGCCGCATCCTATAGCAATCAGCCCCAGCATTTT; d_call: -; v_call: TRBV7-8; clone_size: many; j_call: TRBJ1-5
cdr3_aa: CASSLARTVLAGANVLTF; cdr3_nt: TGTGCCAGCAGCTTAGCCCGCACCGTCCTCGCTGGGGCCAACGTCCTGACTTTC; d_call: -; v_call: TRBV7-2; clone_size: -; j_call: TRBJ2-6
cdr3_aa: CASSLVAEQFF; cdr3_nt: TGTGCCAGCAGCTTAGTGGCTGAGCAGTTCTTC; d_call: -; v_call: TRBV7-2; clone_size: many; j_call: TRBJ2-1
cdr3_aa: CATFLRPRLANTGELFF; cdr3_nt: TGCGCCACCTTTCTGAGACCCCGTCTGGCGAACACCGGGGAGCTGTTTTTT; d_call: -; v_call: TRBV10-1; clone_size: once; j_call: TRBJ2-2
cdr3_aa: CASSFRTPGEKLFF; cdr3_nt: TGTGCCAGCAGTTTTAGGACCCCCGGGGAAAAACTGTTTTTT; d_call: -; v_call: TRBV12-3/TRBV12-4; clone_size: -; j_call: TRBJ1-4
cdr3_aa: CAWNHRGGNTEAFF; cdr3_nt: TGTGCCTGGAACCATCGAGGGGGGAACACTGAAGCTTTCTTT; d_call: -; v_call: TRBV30; clone_size: many; j_call: TRBJ1-1
cdr3_aa: CASSLLRGGGTDTQYF; cdr3_nt: TGTGCCAGCAGCTTATTGCGGGGAGGTGGGACAGATACGCAGTATTTT; d_call: -; v_call: TRBV7-3; clone_size: many; j_call: TRBJ2-3
cdr3_aa: CASSPRTGGGYEQYF; cdr3_nt: TGTGCCAGCAGTCCCCGGACAGGGGGCGGGTACGAGCAGTACTTC; d_call: TRBD1; v_call: TRBV27; clone_size: many; j_call: TRBJ2-7
cdr3_aa: CASSPGLPNTGELFF; cdr3_nt: TGTGCCAGCAGCCCGGGTTTACCGAACACCGGGGAGCTGTTTTTT; d_call: -; v_call: TRBV7-7; clone_size: many; j_call: TRBJ2-2
cdr3_aa: CASSLAGGPRPDTQYF; cdr3_nt: TGTGCCAGCAGTTTAGCGGGAGGGCCCCGCCCAGATACGCAGTATTTT; d_call: TRBD2; v_call: TRBV6-5; clone_size: -; j_call: TRBJ2-3
cdr3_aa: CAWTMLGGSPLHF; cdr3_nt: TGTGCCTGGACGATGTTGGGGGGTTCACCCCTCCACTTT; d_call: -; v_call: TRBV30; clone_size: many; j_call: TRBJ1-6
cdr3_aa: CASSAGTGGLWSDTQYF; cdr3_nt: TGTGCCAGCAGCGCCGGGACAGGGGGATTATGGTCAGATACGCAGTATTTT; d_call: TRBD1; v_call: TRBV28; clone_size: many; j_call: TRBJ2-3
cdr3_aa: CASSLVRISYEQYF; cdr3_nt: TGTGCCAGCAGCTTGGTCCGTATCTCCTACGAGCAGTACTTC; d_call: -; v_call: TRBV5-6; clone_size: -; j_call: TRBJ2-7
cdr3_aa: CASSDPSGRAKDTQYF; cdr3_nt: TGTGCCAGCAGCGACCCTAGCGGGAGGGCTAAAGATACGCAGTATTTT; d_call: TRBD2; v_call: TRBV9; clone_size: few; j_call: TRBJ2-3
cdr3_aa: CASSLVDSSINEKLFF; cdr3_nt: TGTGCCAGCAGCTTAGTTGACAGCTCGATTAATGAAAAACTGTTTTTT; d_call: -; v_call: TRBV7-2; clone_size: many; j_call: TRBJ1-4
cdr3_aa: CASREANSKNIQYF; cdr3_nt: TGTGCCAGCAGGGAGGCGAATTCCAAAAACATTCAGTACTTC; d_call: -; v_call: TRBV12-3/TRBV12-4; clone_size: many; j_call: TRBJ2-4
cdr3_aa: CASRADTGAWGTQYF; cdr3_nt: TGTGCCAGCAGGGCGGACACAGGGGCCTGGGGGACCCAGTACTTC; d_call: TRBD1; v_call: TRBV11-3; clone_size: many; j_call: TRBJ2-5
cdr3_aa: CSAIRLPLADREQYF; cdr3_nt: TGCAGTGCTATCCGTTTACCCCTGGCGGATAGGGAGCAGTACTTC; d_call: -; v_call: TRBV20-1; clone_size: many; j_call: TRBJ2-7
cdr3_aa: CASSFNTRSSYNEQFF; cdr3_nt: TGTGCCAGCAGTTTTAACACCAGAAGCTCCTACAATGAGCAGTTCTTC; d_call: -; v_call: TRBV28; clone_size: many; j_call: TRBJ2-1
cdr3_aa: CASSRLRFEQYF; cdr3_nt: TGTGCCAGCAGCCGCCTTAGGTTTGAGCAGTACTTC; d_call: -; v_call: TRBV14; clone_size: -; j_call: TRBJ2-7